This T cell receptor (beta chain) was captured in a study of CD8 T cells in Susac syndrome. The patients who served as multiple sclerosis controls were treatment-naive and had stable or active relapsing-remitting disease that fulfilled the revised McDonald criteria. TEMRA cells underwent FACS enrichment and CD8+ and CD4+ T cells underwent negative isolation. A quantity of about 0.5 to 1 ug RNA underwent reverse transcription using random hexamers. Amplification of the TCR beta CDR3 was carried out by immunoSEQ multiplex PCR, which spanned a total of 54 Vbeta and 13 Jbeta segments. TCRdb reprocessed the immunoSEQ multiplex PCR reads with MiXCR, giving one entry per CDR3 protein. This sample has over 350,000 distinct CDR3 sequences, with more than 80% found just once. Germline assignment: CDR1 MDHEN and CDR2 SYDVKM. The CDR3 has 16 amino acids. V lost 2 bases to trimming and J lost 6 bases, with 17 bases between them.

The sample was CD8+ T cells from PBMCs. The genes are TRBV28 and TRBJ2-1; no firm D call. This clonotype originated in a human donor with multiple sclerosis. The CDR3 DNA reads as TGTGCCAGCAGTTTAATGATTGACGCTGATGGCAATGAGCAGTTCTTC. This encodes CASSLMIDADGNEQFF.